A single sample is the source of the 18 T cell receptor beta chains below, sequenced in a study of spatial heterogeneity in lung cancer (dated by TCRdb to between 2018 and 2020). Per the publication, the time point label means: blood at routine non-recurrence follow-up after resection. Libraries were built with 5' RACE. The sequencer listed for this sample is NextSeq 500. The public reads were quality trimmed at Q25 with fastp and then assembled into clones with MiXCR by TCRdb, keeping productive beta chains. Every CDR3 protein is listed once, alongside the most common genes and DNA of its rows. For this sample the table gives about 100,000 distinct CDR3 sequences, of which roughly a fifth were detected only once. The ten largest make up 21% of the sample. The starting material was PBMCs, obtained at follow-up. These receptors were collected from a male donor with early-stage non-small cell lung cancer.

The V and J genes are TRBV30 and TRBJ1-1; tentatively, D is TRBD1 (5 bases). This CDR3 has 15 amino acids. Trimming took off 3 bases at V and 2 bases at J, with 16 bases between the two ends. Germline V gene lookup returns CDR1 GTSNPN and CDR2 SVGIG (reference sequence). The CDR3 loop reads CAWRPLGGSNTEAFF. The CDR3 nucleotides are TGTGCCTGGAGACCTCTCGGGGGGAGCAACACTGAAGCTTTCTTT.

A few counts support this clonotype. The chain combines TRBV3-1 with TRBJ1-1; 9 bases are shared with TRBD1. This CDR3 has 13 residues. The germline V gene encodes CDR1 LGHDT and CDR2 YNNKEL (reference sequence). Trimming removed 6 bases from V and 5 bases from J; junction bases left unmatched: 4. In nucleotides, the CDR3 is TGTGCCAGCAGGGGGACAGGGTGGACTGAAGCTTTCTTT. This translates into CASRGTGWTEAFF.

This chain uses TRBV11-2 with TRBJ2-7; D not certain. CDR1 is SGHAT and CDR2 is FQNNGV in the germline V gene. This CDR3 comprises 14 residues. The V gene lost 1 base and the J gene lost 4 bases, with 11 bases spanning the gap. This CDR3 is CASSLGGRSYEQYV. CDR3 nucleotides: TGTGCCAGCAGCTTAGGTGGCCGGTCTTACGAGCAGTACGTC.

The chain couples TRBV4-1 to TRBJ2-3; tentatively, D is TRBD1 (5 bases). The CDR3 runs 12 residues. Trimming took 2 bases from V and 8 from J, leaving 8 bases between them. Germline values: CDR1 MGHRA, CDR2 YSYEKL. The CDR3 nucleotides are TGCGCCAGCAGCCAAACTCAGGGTACGCAGTATTTT. This translates into CASSQTQGTQYF.

This clonotype was detected a few times. The chain has TRBV20-1 and TRBJ1-4; D remains unclear. The V end lost 5 bases, the J end lost 3 bases, and 13 bases lay between the germline ends. The CDR3 covers 14 residues. The germline V gene encodes CDR1 DFQATT and CDR2 SNEGSKA (reference sequence). CDR3 DNA: TGCAGTGCTCCTACGGGCGCGGCTAATGAAAAACTGTTTTTT. Translation gives CSAPTGAANEKLFF.

This clonotype turned up a few times. V gene TRBV14 combines with J gene TRBJ2-7, with 8 nucleotides matching TRBD1. Losses at the gene ends were 2 bases for V and 0 bases for J; bases not matched to a gene: 15. From germline, CDR1 is SGHDN and CDR2 FVKESK. The CDR3 covers 19 residues. The CDR3 loop is CASSQSLRQGRPFSYEQYF. The CDR3 DNA is TGTGCCAGCAGCCAATCCTTGAGACAGGGGCGACCCTTCTCCTACGAGCAGTACTTC.

This clonotype was counted between two and nine times. This chain joins TRBV9 and TRBJ1-3, with D unclear. This CDR3 has 12 amino acids. Trimming shortened V by 1 base and J by 3 bases, and 2 bases separated the two germline ends. The germline gives CDR1 SGDLS, CDR2 YYNGEE. CDR3 sequence (DNA): TGTGCCAGCAGCGTACTTGGAAACACCATATATTTT. This sequence encodes CASSVLGNTIYF.

This clonotype has ten or more counts. V is TRBV20-1 and J is TRBJ2-2, with 16 bases identical to TRBD2. The CDR3 loop spans 16 amino acids. V lost 5 bases to trimming and J lost 4 bases; unmatched junction nucleotides: 4. Germline loops: CDR1 DFQATT, CDR2 SNEGSKA (reference sequence). CDR3 nucleotides: TGCAGTGCTGAAGGGACTAGCGGGGGGGCCACCGGGGAGCTGTTTTTT. This gives the protein CSAEGTSGGATGELFF.

V gene TRBV27 combines with J gene TRBJ2-1; TRBD2 agrees at 9 bases. Germline V CDR1 and CDR2: MNHEY, SMNVEV (reference sequence). The CDR3 is 18 amino acids. After removal of 5 bases from V and 7 bases from J, the junction contained 18 bases not matched to a gene. The DNA for the CDR3 is TGTGCCAGCAGTCCCGCACCCCCGACTAGCGGCGGAAAGAATGAGCAGTTCTTC. This sequence encodes CASSPAPPTSGGKNEQFF.

A single count supports this clonotype. A read error may produce the germline difference seen at one junction end. This chain uses TRBV19 with TRBJ2-3, with 9 bases lining up with TRBD1. The CDR3 length is 15 residues. Germline V gene data show CDR1 as LNHDA and CDR2 as SQIVND (reference sequence). CDR3 in DNA: TGTGCCGGTAGTGAGGGACAGGGAAATGGAAGGACGCAGTATTTT. The encoded protein is CAGSEGQGNGRTQYF. Using reference TRBV19 and TRBJ2-3 for the parts outside the CDR3, the full variable domain is DGGITQSPKYLFRKEGQNVTLSCEQNLNHDAMYWYRQDPGQGLRLIYYSQIVNDFQKGDIAEGYSVSREKKESFPLTVTSAQKNPTAFYLCAGSEGQGNGRTQYFGPGTRLTVL.

This chain links TRBV6-6 with TRBJ1-5; 7 nucleotides agree with TRBD1. Germline values: CDR1 MNHNY, CDR2 SVGAGI (reference sequence). V lost 3 bases to trimming and J lost 1 base; unmatched junction nucleotides: 6. The CDR3 is 16 residues long. CDR3 region: CASSYGRDRSNQPQHF. The CDR3 DNA follows: TGTGCCAGCAGTTATGGGCGGGACAGAAGCAATCAGCCCCAGCATTTT.

The chain carries TRBV6-2 or TRBV6-3 and TRBJ1-1, with D unresolved. Trimming left V 4 bases short and J 1 base short, with 4 bases between. Per germline, CDR1 MNHEY and CDR2 SVGEGT. CDR3 length: 12 residues. Here the CDR3 reads CASSWANTEAFF. The CDR3 nucleotides read TGTGCCAGCAGTTGGGCGAACACTGAAGCTTTCTTT.

In its sample, this clonotype was seen a few times. The chain has TRBV25-1 and TRBJ1-1, with D possibly matching TRBD1 (5 bases). Trimming removed 5 bases from V and 6 bases from J, with 7 bases in between. The CDR3 runs 11 residues. Germline values: CDR1 MGHDK, CDR2 SYGVNS. CDR3 DNA: TGTGCCAGCAGTTTACAGGCTGAAGCTTTCTTT. It codes for CASSLQAEAFF. Complete variable domain (other parts from reference TRBV25-1 and TRBJ1-1): EADIYQTPRYLVIGTGKKITLECSQTMGHDKMYWYQQDPGMELHLIHYSYGVNSTEKGDLSSESTVSRIRTEHFPLTLESARPSHTSQYLCASSLQAEAFFGQGTRLTVV.

This clonotype was picked up many times. This chain links TRBV10-3 with TRBJ2-1; D may be TRBD2 (6 bases). The CDR3 consists of 13 residues. Germline CDR1 is ENHRY and CDR2 is SYGVKD. V dropped 10 bases and J dropped 3 bases, with 13 bases sitting between them. The CDR3 DNA reads TGTGCCACCCAGCGGGCGGACTACAATGAGCAGTTCTTC. It translates to CATQRADYNEQFF.

This clonotype has just a few counts. The rearrangement uses TRBV2 and TRBJ1-4; D is unclear. The V end lost 7 bases, the J end lost 3 bases, and 18 bases lay between the germline ends. The CDR3 has 16 residues. From germline, CDR1 is SNHLY and CDR2 FYNNEI. The CDR3 DNA reads as TGTGCCAGCACCAACCCGGGCCGCGGGGCTAATGAAAAACTGTTTTTT. This codes for CASTNPGRGANEKLFF.

The rearrangement links TRBV10-3 to TRBJ1-5; 9 bases align to TRBD1. V trimming: 8 bases; J trimming: 4 bases; junction bases outside the gene matches: 6. Germline V CDR1 and CDR2: ENHRY, SYGVKD. The CDR3 is 14 residues long. The CDR3 is CAISDRGVNQPQHF. DNA of the CDR3: TGTGCCATCTCTGACAGGGGGGTTAATCAGCCCCAGCATTTT.

The rearrangement links TRBV20-1 to TRBJ2-7; D uncertain. This CDR3 has 12 amino acids. Germline loops: CDR1 DFQATT, CDR2 SNEGSKA (reference sequence). The germline V and J ends were trimmed by 1 base and 3 bases, with 7 bases remaining between them. Here the CDR3 DNA reads TGCAGTGCTAGAGGACCCTACTACGAGCAGTACTTC. It encodes CSARGPYYEQYF.

This rearrangement joins TRBV7-2 to TRBJ2-5; 9 bases align to TRBD1. Germline V CDR1 and CDR2: SGHTA, FQGNSA. V shed 4 bases and J 7 bases; nucleotides not matched to a gene: 7. This CDR3 spans 14 amino acids. The CDR3 region has the DNA TGTGCCAGCAGCTCTGGGACAGGGTCGGGGACCCAGTACTTC. This codes for CASSSGTGSGTQYF.